The TCR beta chain described here comes from a study of Ad26.COV2.S vaccination and SARS-CoV-2 variants. This clone was picked up a small number of times. The antigen remains undetermined. Some clones are missing from TCRdb's copy, which holds only in-frame ones; the method was immunoSEQ multiplex PCR. In the table there are hundreds of thousands of clones, about 88% of which are singletons. The sample's treatment: 15 to 20 received Ad26.COV2.S at low or high dose, single or two shots; 5 received placebo; per-sample allocation not given. The study sampled participants on day 63 after the first vaccine or placebo injection. CDR3 size: 14 residues. CDR1 is SGHRS, CDR2 YFSETQ, per germline. V lost 1 base, J lost 5 bases, and 10 bases lay in between. Study-wide results and limits: An underestimation of total T cell responses may have resulted from the TCR breadth and depth analyses. Vaccinees showed greater spike-specific TCR breadth than placebo recipients.

The sequencing used peripheral blood, collected in a trial of Ad26.COV2.S vaccine versus placebo. The chain has TRBV5-1 and TRBJ1-5, with D maybe TRBD1 (5 bases). The receptor was isolated from a person aged 18-60 years who received the Ad26.COV2.S COVID-19 vaccine or a placebo. CDR3 sequence reads: CASSLSQGDQPQHF. The CDR3, as DNA: TGCGCCAGCAGCTTGAGTCAGGGCGATCAGCCCCAGCATTTT.